The 10 T cell receptor beta chains given below trace back to one sample, sequenced in a study of graft-versus-host responses after intestinal transplantation (dated by TCRdb to about 2021). Antigens for these TCRs are unknown. The library was prepared using the immunoSEQ multiplex PCR assay. TCRdb mirrors the immuneACCESS table, restricted to in-frame sequences. Some clones are absent from its copies; in checked studies, under half trace to an unresolved V gene, and the reason for the others is unknown. This sample has about 120,000 clones in its table, and 90% to 95% of those were observed once. The ten largest account for 0.23% of the sample. This specimen's time point label, per the study, means: cells obtained before transplantation from donor or recipient. The sample consisted of unstimulated CD4+ T cells sorted from spleen or lymph node cells, taken before transplant. The receptors shown here come from a human donor who was the organ donor for an intestinal transplant.

The chain recombines TRBV7-2 with TRBJ2-5, with a weak D call TRBD2 (6 bases). This CDR3 contains 17 residues. Trimming took 1 base from V and 4 from J, leaving 19 bases between them. In germline, CDR1 is SGHTA, CDR2 FQGNSA. In DNA form, the CDR3 reads TGTGCCAGCAGCTTAGGGCGGGGATCGCCTAGTCCAGAGACCCAGTACTTC. This gives the protein CASSLGRGSPSPETQYF.

The V and J genes are TRBV5-1 and TRBJ2-4, with D uncertain. The CDR3 extends over 14 amino acids. Germline CDR1 is SGHRS and CDR2 is YFSETQ. V was clipped by 4 bases and J by 11 bases, with 19 bases between them. The CDR3 reads CASSADTAQRVQYF. CDR3 coding DNA: TGCGCCAGCAGCGCTGACACCGCCCAAAGGGTTCAGTACTTC.

This rearrangement joins TRBV18 to TRBJ1-1, with 8 bases fitting TRBD1. The CDR3 runs 17 residues. The germline CDR1 and CDR2 sequences are KGHSH and LQKENI. The ends lost 0 bases at V and 0 bases at J; junction bases unmatched: 6. CDR3 coding DNA: TGTGCCAGCTCACCACCGATTCAGGGGGCCTTGAACACTGAAGCTTTCTTT. Amino acids: CASSPPIQGALNTEAFF.

The chain links TRBV7-2 to TRBJ1-2; D ambiguous. The CDR3 consists of 15 residues. CDR1 and CDR2 from the germline V gene are SGHTA and FQGNSA. V shed 1 base and J shed 0 bases, with 9 bases lying between them. The CDR3 DNA reads TGTGCCAGCAGCTTAGATCCGGGAGCTAACTATGGCTACACCTTC. This sequence encodes CASSLDPGANYGYTF.

The rearrangement links TRBV11-2 to TRBJ1-3; D ambiguous. CDR1 SGHAT and CDR2 FQNNGV come from the germline V gene. The V gene lost 5 bases and the J gene lost 4 bases, with 24 bases spanning the gap. The CDR3 runs 18 residues. DNA for the CDR3: TGTGCCAGCAGCCGTTTGCGGACTACAGCCTCCGCCGGAAACACCATATATTTT. Translated: CASSRLRTTASAGNTIYF.

The J gene is TRBJ2-7, the V gene TRBV6-5; D is unresolved. Germline V gene lookup returns CDR1 MNHEY and CDR2 SVGAGI. The V end lost 5 bases, the J end lost 3 bases, and 14 bases lay between the germline ends. The CDR3 covers 14 residues. The DNA for the CDR3 is TGTGCCAGCAGTGAGACCGTCGCCTTCTACGAGCAGTACTTC. Translated, it gives CASSETVAFYEQYF.

The genes are TRBV18 and TRBJ2-2; D not certain. This CDR3 contains 13 residues. CDR1 is KGHSH and CDR2 is LQKENI in the germline V gene. V was trimmed by 1 base and J by 9 bases, leaving 9 bases between them. This CDR3 is CASSPQAKRELFF. In DNA form, the CDR3 reads TGTGCCAGCTCACCACAAGCTAAAAGGGAGCTGTTTTTT.

The chain links TRBV10-3 to TRBJ2-3, with TRBD2 as a possible D gene (6 bases). The germline CDR1 and CDR2 sequences are ENHRY and SYGVKD. V lost 7 bases and J 0 bases, leaving 14 bases between the germline ends. The CDR3 totals 15 residues. CDR3 protein: CAINGLGGSTDTQYF. CDR3 DNA sequence: TGTGCCATCAACGGACTGGGGGGAAGCACAGATACGCAGTATTTT.

The chain is built from TRBV23-1 and TRBJ2-7; 7 nucleotides agree with TRBD2. TRBV23-1 is an ORF; its function is uncertain. This CDR3 comprises 17 residues. The J segment lost 2 bases and the V segment lost 4 bases, leaving 14 bases of the junction unmatched. In DNA, the CDR3 is TGCGCCAGCAGTCGCGGGGGATCGAGGAGCCTTACCTACGAGCAGTACTTC. Translating gives CASSRGGSRSLTYEQYF.

This clone was detected only once. The chain is built from TRBV6-4 and TRBJ2-7, with 9 bases fitting TRBD1. The germline gives CDR1 MRHNA, CDR2 SNTAGT. This CDR3 comprises 14 residues. V dropped 4 bases and J dropped 6; count of bases not matched to a gene: 7. The CDR3 region has the DNA TGTGCCAGCAGTGGATTCGGGACAGGGTGCGAGCAGTACTTC. Protein product: CASSGFGTGCEQYF.